The 19 T cell receptor beta chains below were found in one sample sequenced in a study of regulatory T cells in long-lasting Graves disease. Time point: newly diagnosed GD, antithyroid drugs for less than 3 months. PBMC-derived RNA was used for the TCR library. HTBI primers from iRepertoire and Arm-PCR of CDR3 regions yielded the TCR beta libraries. MiXCR, applied by TCRdb to the multiplex PCR reads, yields one record per CDR3 protein. This table has almost 450,000 distinct CDR3 sequences, approximately 16% appearing once. This same sample was also taken into another study, of T cells in Graves' hyperthyroidism and ophthalmopathy.

Sequences were derived from peripheral blood mononuclear cells (PBMCs), sampled at new diagnosis, from a patient treated with antithyroid drugs. The receptor set was obtained from a woman aged 25 to 39 with Graves disease.

In its sample, this clonotype was seen many times. CDR3 bases: TGTGCCAGCTCATTCACCGGGACGAGCTATGGGTACGAGCAGTACTTC. Translated, it gives CASSFTGTSYGYEQYF. This chain links TRBV18 with TRBJ2-7; D could derive from TRBD1 or TRBD2 (5 bases each). Between the trimmed V and J ends, which lost 5 bases and 4 bases, there was a span of 21 bases. CDR3 length: 16 amino acids. CDR1 and CDR2 (germline): KGHSH, LQKENI.

This chain links TRBV2 with TRBJ1-1; 8 positions match TRBD1. The V and J ends lost 6 bases and 6 bases, in that order; junction bases with no gene match: 3. The CDR3 has 12 amino acids. Germline CDR1 and CDR2: SNHLY and FYNNEI. In DNA form, the CDR3 reads TGTGCCAGCAGAGGACAGGGTGCTGAAGCTTTCTTT. This gives the protein CASRGQGAEAFF.

Regarding this clonotype: One end of the junction varies from germline; a read error may be responsible. The chain carries TRBV3-1 and TRBJ2-1; D is ambiguous. Germline CDR1 LGHDT, CDR2 YNNKEL (reference sequence). The CDR3 runs 14 residues. CDR3 loop: CASSFLSSYNDQFF. CDR3 bases: TGTGCCAGCAGCTTCTTGAGCTCCTACAATGACCAGTTCTTC.

This clonotype showed up many times. The V and J genes are TRBV14 and TRBJ2-7, with unresolved D. The germline V and J ends were trimmed by 1 base and 6 bases, with 10 bases remaining between them. The CDR3 covers 13 residues. Germline V gene lookup returns CDR1 SGHDN and CDR2 FVKESK. CDR3 loop: CASSQAKRGEQYF. DNA for the CDR3: TGTGCCAGCAGCCAAGCCAAGAGAGGCGAGCAGTACTTC.

This clonotype occurred a few times. The CDR3 sequence: CASTPAGGPWTQYF. In DNA form, the CDR3 reads TGTGCCAGCACCCCAGCGGGAGGCCCCTGGACCCAGTACTTC. The J gene is TRBJ2-5, the V gene TRBV6-1, with 9 bases that match TRBD2. This CDR3 has 14 amino acids. Germline CDR1 and CDR2: MNHNS and SASEGT. The V segment lost 7 bases and the J segment 7 bases; nucleotides outside the gene matches: 10.

This clonotype was found many times. The J gene is TRBJ1-1, the V gene TRBV10-3; D remains ambiguous. This CDR3 comprises 14 residues. Germline V CDR1 and CDR2: ENHRY, SYGVKD. V was trimmed by 4 bases and J by 1 base, leaving 10 bases between them. CDR3 protein: CAISGSGTNTEAFF. The CDR3, as DNA: TGTGCCATCAGTGGGTCAGGTACGAACACTGAAGCTTTCTTT.

Many counts were recorded for this clonotype. The chain couples TRBV18 to TRBJ1-1; 7 nucleotides agree with TRBD1. Unmatched junction bases numbered 7, after V lost 4 bases and J lost 2 bases. Germline CDR1 is KGHSH and CDR2 is LQKENI. The CDR3 extends over 15 amino acids. The DNA for the CDR3 is TGTGCCAGCTCACGACCGGGACAGCCCAACACTGAAGCTTTCTTT. It is translated as CASSRPGQPNTEAFF.

This clonotype appeared many times. The chain's CDR3 is CASSPPGFEQYF. CDR3 nucleotides: TGTGCCAGCTCACCACCGGGTTTTGAGCAGTATTTT. The chain uses TRBV18 and TRBJ2-3; D not certain. In germline, CDR1 is KGHSH, CDR2 LQKENI. This CDR3 comprises 12 residues. V lost 0 bases to trimming and J lost 11 bases, with 9 bases between them.

This chain uses TRBV20-1 with TRBJ2-7, with 7 nucleotides matching TRBD2. CDR1 DFQATT and CDR2 SNEGSKA come from the germline V gene (reference sequence). This CDR3 spans 13 amino acids. The junction had 7 bases not matched to a gene; V was cut back by 4 bases and J by 4 bases. The CDR3 here is CSAKGTIRYEQYF. The CDR3 DNA reads TGCAGTGCTAAGGGGACTATCAGGTACGAGCAGTACTTC.

The chain is built from TRBV5-4 and TRBJ1-2, with a possible D match to TRBD1 (5 bases). The CDR3 contains 14 residues. V gave up 5 bases and J gave up 8 bases, with 19 bases separating them. Germline V gene sequence: CDR1 SGHNT, CDR2 YYREEE (reference sequence). CDR3 DNA sequence: TGTGCCAGCAGAACCGGGACCCCTATGGAGGGCTACACCTTC. This codes for CASRTGTPMEGYTF.

Turning to this clonotype: Its ends do not fully match the called genes, so a read error is possible. This sequence joins TRBV7-2 and TRBJ2-3; a weak D match, TRBD2 (6 bases). CDR3 length: 15 amino acids. Germline loops: CDR1 SGHTA, CDR2 FQGNSA. DNA of the CDR3: TGTGCCAGCAGCGTAATACCAACTAGCACAGATGCGCAGTATTTT. Translating it yields CASSVIPTSTDAQYF.

The sample holds many counts of this clonotype. V gene TRBV29-1 combines with J gene TRBJ2-1; 10 bases are shared with TRBD2. The J segment lost 7 bases and the V segment lost 4 bases, leaving 13 bases of the junction unmatched. The CDR3 spans 16 residues. Germline lookup yields CDR1 SQVTM and CDR2 ANQGSEA. CDR3 amino acids: CSVVWGPSGSGNEQFF. CDR3 nucleotide sequence: TGCAGCGTTGTGTGGGGGCCTAGCGGGAGCGGTAATGAGCAGTTCTTC.

Only a few counts were recorded for this clonotype. This rearrangement joins TRBV11-2 to TRBJ2-7; unclear D gene. The CDR3 sequence is 14 residues long. The germline V gene encodes CDR1 SGHAT and CDR2 FQNNGV. Between the trimmed V and J ends, which lost 3 bases and 2 bases, there was a span of 11 bases. Here the CDR3 reads CASSLYVRPYEQYF. CDR3 nucleotides: TGTGCCAGCAGCTTGTACGTCAGACCCTACGAGCAGTACTTC.

The table lists this clonotype with many counts. This rearrangement joins TRBV11-2 to TRBJ2-7; 12 bases match TRBD2. The J segment lost 2 bases and the V segment lost 4 bases, leaving 12 bases of the junction unmatched. The germline V gene encodes CDR1 SGHAT and CDR2 FQNNGV. The CDR3 has 18 residues. The CDR3: CASSSPTSGSLIPYEQYF. CDR3 DNA sequence: TGTGCCAGCAGCTCGCCGACTAGCGGGAGTTTGATCCCCTACGAGCAGTACTTC.

Many counts were recorded for this clonotype. V and J are TRBV20-1 and TRBJ2-1; TRBD2 matches 10 bases. CDR3 size: 14 residues. V shed 5 bases and J 6 bases; nucleotides not matched to a gene: 7. Germline CDR1 is DFQATT and CDR2 is SNEGSKA (reference sequence). CDR3 residues: CSAFRLAGGNEQFF. The CDR3, as DNA: TGCAGTGCTTTCCGACTAGCGGGTGGCAATGAGCAGTTCTTC.

Comment on this clonotype: A junction end diverges from the germline sequence, so it may reflect a read error. The V and J genes are TRBV28 and TRBJ1-1; D gene ambiguous. From germline, CDR1 is MDHEN and CDR2 SYDVKM. The CDR3 runs 15 residues. The DNA for the CDR3 is TGTGCCAGCAGTTTATCCGAGGAGGGTGGCACTGGAGCTTTCTTT. It codes for CASSLSEEGGTGAFF.

The chain recombines TRBV19 with TRBJ1-5; D remains ambiguous. Trimming took off 5 bases at V and 7 bases at J, with 15 bases between the two ends. Looked up from germline, CDR1 is LNHDA and CDR2 is SQIVND (reference sequence). CDR3 size: 14 residues. CDR3 amino acids: CASSYSIGWQPQHF. In nucleotides, the CDR3 is TGTGCCAGTAGTTACAGTATAGGTTGGCAGCCCCAGCATTTT. Full variable domain (missing parts from reference TRBV19 and TRBJ1-5): DGGITQSPKYLFRKEGQNVTLSCEQNLNHDAMYWYRQDPGQGLRLIYYSQIVNDFQKGDIAEGYSVSREKKESFPLTVTSAQKNPTAFYLCASSYSIGWQPQHFGDGTRLSIL.

The chain couples TRBV11-2 to TRBJ1-1; tentatively, D is TRBD1 (5 bases). This CDR3 has 14 residues. Trimming shortened V by 3 bases and J by 1 base, and 9 bases separated the two germline ends. Germline V gene lookup returns CDR1 SGHAT and CDR2 FQNNGV. The CDR3 bases are TGTGCCAGCAGCTTCGACAGCGCGAACACTGAAGCTTTCTTT. Protein product: CASSFDSANTEAFF. The full variable domain, rest sourced from reference TRBV11-2 and TRBJ1-1, is EAGVAQSPRYKIIEKRQSVAFWCNPISGHATLYWYQQILGQGPKLLIQFQNNGVVDDSQLPKDRFSAERLKGVDSTLKIQPAKLEDSAVYLCASSFDSANTEAFFGQGTRLTVV.

About this clonotype: A read error may be the cause here, since a much bigger clone is one base away. The chain recombines TRBV4-2 with TRBJ2-1; no definite D call. The V gene lost 0 bases and the J gene lost 10 bases, with 16 bases spanning the gap. The CDR3 sequence is 15 residues long. CDR1 and CDR2 (germline): LGHNA, YNFKEQ. The CDR3 region is CASSQDRADFYEQFF. The CDR3 DNA reads as TGTGCCAGCAGCCAAGATAGGGCAGACTTCTACGAGCAGTTCTTC.